Reported below is one TCR beta chain. As processed by the authors: The assay estimated nucleated cells by amplifying reference gene primers. Profiled with immunoSEQ multiplex PCR; TCRdb holds only in-frame clones, not every one. V, J and clone size were drawn from that table, and D and trimming were deduced from the DNA. The sample gives about 170,000 clones, 86% of which show up once; roughly 7% is in the top ten. The data were taken from a study of blood T cell repertoires in COVID-19. Study background: The origin of the acute and convalescent COVID-19 samples was the United States, Italy and Spain. Sources were T cells, B-cell-depleted T cells, or PBMCs; the material itself was cDNA or gDNA.

This clonotype was obtained from a woman aged 80 or over in a cohort sampled during active or convalescent COVID-19. The sample was peripheral blood.

The DNA for the CDR3 is TGTGCCAGCAGCTTATCTTGGCTCCGCGGCTCCTACAATGAGCAGTTCTTC. It specifies CASSLSWLRGSYNEQFF. V is TRBV13 and J is TRBJ2-1; D gene unclear. This CDR3 has 17 amino acids. V shed 2 bases and J shed 0 bases, with 14 bases lying between them. CDR1 is PRHDT and CDR2 is FYEKMQ in the germline V gene (reference sequence).